This record concerns one T cell receptor (beta chain) sequence. Its matching antigen is unknown. This record comes from a study of OX40 agonist ivuxolimab in advanced cancers. Study at large: Mean age approximately 55 years, range about 20 to 85; just over 80% male. Partial responses were achieved by three patients: one hepatocellular carcinoma, two cutaneous melanoma. Study-level results: Blood T cells, both CD4+ and CD8+, expanded clonally by week 6 at 0.1 to 3.0 mg/kg. On average, a greater number of expanded clones characterised CD8+ T cells relative to CD4+.

The CDR3 loop spans 17 amino acids. V trimming: 4 bases; J trimming: 7 bases; junction bases outside the gene matches: 13. Per the germline V gene, CDR1 is MGHDK and CDR2 is SYGVNS. Profiled with immunoSEQ multiplex PCR; TCRdb holds only in-frame clones, not every one. The table lists tens of thousands of clones, 80% to 90% of them singletons, with about 37% in the top ten. The sample consisted of CD4+ or CD8+ T cells sorted from blood, taken in a trial of the OX40 agonist ivuxolimab. The chain recombines TRBV25-1 with TRBJ1-4, with 9 bases aligning to TRBD1. The receptor's source is an adult with an advanced solid tumor such as melanoma, head and neck, liver or kidney cancer. The CDR3 bases are TGTGCCAGCAGTGTTGGGACAGGGCCGATGGAGGTTGAAAAACTGTTTTTT. It codes for CASSVGTGPMEVEKLFF.